The subject of this entry is one T cell receptor beta chain. Its antigen remains unidentified. The source of the sample is a study of cytomegalovirus exposure and HLA in healthy donors. PCR primers comprised 60 Vbeta and 13 Jbeta primers. Original data processing: A later analysis counted 80 million or so unique TCR beta chains, around 10 million shared. Clones were sequenced by immunoSEQ multiplex PCR, and TCRdb holds only the in-frame ones, with some missing. From that table come the V and J calls and clone size; the DNA was used to work out D and trimming. There are 30,000 to 35,000 clones in the sample, with around 3.5% held by the top ten. Study observations and caveats: Cytomegalovirus association was assigned to about 180 TCR beta chains.

This sequence was found in a middle-aged woman in good health and CMV-seropositive. The specimen sequenced was PBMCs.

CDR3 DNA sequence: TGCGCCAGCAGCTCCGGACAGGGGGTGACACCCCTCCACTTT. Amino acid sequence: CASSSGQGVTPLHF. The J gene is TRBJ1-6, the V gene TRBV5-1; 10 nucleotides line up with TRBD1. Trimming at V came to 3 bases and at J to 11 bases, leaving 5 bases not matched to a gene. From germline, CDR1 is SGHRS and CDR2 YFSETQ. This CDR3 has 14 residues.